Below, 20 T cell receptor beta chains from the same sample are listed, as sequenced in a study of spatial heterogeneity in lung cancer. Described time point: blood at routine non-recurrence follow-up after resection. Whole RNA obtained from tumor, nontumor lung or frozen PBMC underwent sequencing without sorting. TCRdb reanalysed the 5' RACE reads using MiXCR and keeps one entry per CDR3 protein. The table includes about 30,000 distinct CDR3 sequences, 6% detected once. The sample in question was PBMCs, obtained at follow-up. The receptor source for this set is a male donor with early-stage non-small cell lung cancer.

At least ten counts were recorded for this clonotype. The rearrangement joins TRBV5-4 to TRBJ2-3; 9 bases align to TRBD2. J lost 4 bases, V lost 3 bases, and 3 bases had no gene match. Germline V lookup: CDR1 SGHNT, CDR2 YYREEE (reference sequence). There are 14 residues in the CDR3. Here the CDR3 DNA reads TGTGCCAGCAGCTCGACTAGCGGCTCAGATACGCAGTATTTT. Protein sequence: CASSSTSGSDTQYF.

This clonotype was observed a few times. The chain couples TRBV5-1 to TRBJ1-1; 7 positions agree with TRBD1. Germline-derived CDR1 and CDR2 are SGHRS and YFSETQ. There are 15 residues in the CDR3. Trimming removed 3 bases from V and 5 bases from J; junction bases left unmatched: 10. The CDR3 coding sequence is TGCGCCAGCAGCTATATGGAGGGGGCAAAAACTGAAGCTTTCTTT. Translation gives CASSYMEGAKTEAFF.

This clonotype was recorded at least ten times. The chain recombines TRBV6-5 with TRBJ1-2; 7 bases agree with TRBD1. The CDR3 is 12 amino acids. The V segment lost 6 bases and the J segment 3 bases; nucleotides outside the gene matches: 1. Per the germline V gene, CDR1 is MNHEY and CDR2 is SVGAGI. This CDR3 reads CASRTGYYGYTF. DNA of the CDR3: TGTGCCAGCAGGACAGGGTACTATGGCTACACCTTC.

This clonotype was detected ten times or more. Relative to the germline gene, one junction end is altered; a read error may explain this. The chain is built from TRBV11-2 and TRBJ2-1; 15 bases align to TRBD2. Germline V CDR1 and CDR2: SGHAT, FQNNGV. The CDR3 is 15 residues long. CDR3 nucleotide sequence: TGTGCCAGCAGCTTAAGGGGACTAGCGGGAGGCTCGGGACGGTTC. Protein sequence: CASSLRGLAGGSGRF.

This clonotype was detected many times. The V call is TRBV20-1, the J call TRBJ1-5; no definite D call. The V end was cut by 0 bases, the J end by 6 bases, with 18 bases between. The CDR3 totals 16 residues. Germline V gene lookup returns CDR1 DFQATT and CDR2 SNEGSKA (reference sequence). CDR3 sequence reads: CSARDPTGPAGQPQHF. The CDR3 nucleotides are TGCAGTGCTAGAGATCCGACGGGCCCGGCGGGTCAGCCCCAGCATTTT.

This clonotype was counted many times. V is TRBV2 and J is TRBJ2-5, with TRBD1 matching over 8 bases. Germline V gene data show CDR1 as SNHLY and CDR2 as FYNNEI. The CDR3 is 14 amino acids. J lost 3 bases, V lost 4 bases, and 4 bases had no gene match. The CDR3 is CASSGGTGEETQYF. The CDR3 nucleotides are TGTGCCAGCAGTGGAGGGACAGGAGAAGAGACCCAGTACTTC.

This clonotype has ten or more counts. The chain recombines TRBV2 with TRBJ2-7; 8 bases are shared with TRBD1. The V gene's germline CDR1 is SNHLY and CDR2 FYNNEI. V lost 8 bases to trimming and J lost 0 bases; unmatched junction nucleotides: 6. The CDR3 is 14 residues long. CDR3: CASQRQGSSYEQYF. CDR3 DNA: TGTGCCAGCCAAAGACAGGGGAGCTCCTACGAGCAGTACTTC.

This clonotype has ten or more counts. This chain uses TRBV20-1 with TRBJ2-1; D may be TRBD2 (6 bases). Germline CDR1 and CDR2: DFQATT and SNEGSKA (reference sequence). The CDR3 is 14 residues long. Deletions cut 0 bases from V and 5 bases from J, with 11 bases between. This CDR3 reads CSARDSTRNNEQFF. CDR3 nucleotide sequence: TGCAGTGCTAGAGACTCGACTAGGAACAATGAGCAGTTCTTC.

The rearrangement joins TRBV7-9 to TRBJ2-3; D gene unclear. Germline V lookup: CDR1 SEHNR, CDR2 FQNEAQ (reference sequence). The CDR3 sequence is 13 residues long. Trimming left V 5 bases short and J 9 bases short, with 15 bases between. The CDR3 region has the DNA TGTGCCAGCAGCCTAATTGGGTCGGAAACGCAGTATTTT. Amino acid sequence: CASSLIGSETQYF.

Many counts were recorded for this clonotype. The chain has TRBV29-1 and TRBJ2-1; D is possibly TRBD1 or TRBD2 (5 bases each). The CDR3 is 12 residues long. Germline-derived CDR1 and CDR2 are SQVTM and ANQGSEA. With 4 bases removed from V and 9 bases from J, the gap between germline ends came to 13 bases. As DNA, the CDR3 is TGCAGCGTTGCAGCTCGGGACCGTGAGCAGTTCTTC. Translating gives CSVAARDREQFF.

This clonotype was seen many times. The CDR3: CASSQGVAVGNNSPLHF. The DNA of the CDR3 is TGCGCCAGCAGCCAAGGAGTGGCAGTGGGGAATAATTCACCCCTCCACTTT. V usage is TRBV4-1 and J usage is TRBJ1-6; no clear D gene. The CDR3 is 17 amino acids. Germline V gene lookup returns CDR1 MGHRA and CDR2 YSYEKL. The germline V and J ends were trimmed by 1 base and 5 bases, with 15 bases remaining between them.

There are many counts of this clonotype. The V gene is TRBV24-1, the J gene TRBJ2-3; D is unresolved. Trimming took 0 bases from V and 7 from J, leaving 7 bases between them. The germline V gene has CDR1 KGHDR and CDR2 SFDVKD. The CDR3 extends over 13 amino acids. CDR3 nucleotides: TGTGCCACCAGTGATTTGCCCAATTATACGCAGTATTTT. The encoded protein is CATSDLPNYTQYF.

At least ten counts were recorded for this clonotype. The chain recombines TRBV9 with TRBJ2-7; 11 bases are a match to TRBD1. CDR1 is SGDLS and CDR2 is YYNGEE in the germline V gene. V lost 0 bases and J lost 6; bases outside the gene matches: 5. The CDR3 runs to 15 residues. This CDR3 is CASSVGGQGAIEQYF. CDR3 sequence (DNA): TGTGCCAGCAGCGTAGGTGGACAGGGGGCCATCGAGCAGTACTTC.

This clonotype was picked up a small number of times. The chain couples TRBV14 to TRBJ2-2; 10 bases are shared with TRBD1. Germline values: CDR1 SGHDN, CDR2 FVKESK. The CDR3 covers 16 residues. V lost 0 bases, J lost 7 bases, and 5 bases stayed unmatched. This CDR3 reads CASSQDDRGLVGELFF. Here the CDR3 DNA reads TGTGCCAGCAGCCAAGACGACAGGGGGCTCGTCGGGGAGCTGTTTTTT.

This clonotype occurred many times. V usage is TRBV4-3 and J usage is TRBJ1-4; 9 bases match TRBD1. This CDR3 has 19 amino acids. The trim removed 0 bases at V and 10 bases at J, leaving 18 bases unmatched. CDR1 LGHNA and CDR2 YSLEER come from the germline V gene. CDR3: CASSQELALGTGREGKLFF. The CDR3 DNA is TGCGCCAGCAGCCAAGAGCTCGCTCTCGGGACAGGGAGAGAGGGAAAACTGTTTTTT.

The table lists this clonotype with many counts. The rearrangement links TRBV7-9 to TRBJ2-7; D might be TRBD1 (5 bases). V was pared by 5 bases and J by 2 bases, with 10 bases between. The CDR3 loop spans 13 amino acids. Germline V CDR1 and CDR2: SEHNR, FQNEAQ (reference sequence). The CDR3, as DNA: TGTGCCAGCAGCGTAGGACACCCCTACGAGCAGTACGTC. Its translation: CASSVGHPYEQYV.

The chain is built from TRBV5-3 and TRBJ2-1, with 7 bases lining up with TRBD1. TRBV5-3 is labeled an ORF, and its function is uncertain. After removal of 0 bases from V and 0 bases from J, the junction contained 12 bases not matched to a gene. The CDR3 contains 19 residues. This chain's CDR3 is CARSLAGQRRDNSYNEQFF. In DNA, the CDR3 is TGTGCCAGAAGCTTGGCGGGACAGAGACGGGATAACTCCTACAATGAGCAGTTCTTC.

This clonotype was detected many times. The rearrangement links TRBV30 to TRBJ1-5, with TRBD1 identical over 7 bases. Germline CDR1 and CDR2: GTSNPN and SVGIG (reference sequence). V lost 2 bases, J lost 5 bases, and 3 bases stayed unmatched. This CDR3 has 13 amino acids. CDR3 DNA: TGTGCCTGGAGTACAGGGGAGGATCAGCCCCAGCATTTT. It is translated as CAWSTGEDQPQHF.

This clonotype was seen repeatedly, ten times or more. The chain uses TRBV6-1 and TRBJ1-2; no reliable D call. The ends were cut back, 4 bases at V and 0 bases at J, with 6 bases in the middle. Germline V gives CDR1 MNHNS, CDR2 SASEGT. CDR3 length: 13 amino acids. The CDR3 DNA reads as TGTGCCAGCAGTGGACCGACTAACTATGGCTACACCTTC. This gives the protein CASSGPTNYGYTF.

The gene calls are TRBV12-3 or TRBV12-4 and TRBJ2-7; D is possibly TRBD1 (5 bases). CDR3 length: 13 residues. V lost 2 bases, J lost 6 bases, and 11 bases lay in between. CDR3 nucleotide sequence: TGTGCCAGCAGTTTAACAGGAACTGCCGAGCAGTACGTC. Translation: CASSLTGTAEQYV.